A single sample is the source of the 27 T cell receptor beta chains below, sequenced in a study of T cell responses to AZD1222 COVID-19 vaccine. The assay was immunoSEQ multiplex PCR, and TCRdb's table has in-frame clones only and misses some. Among hundreds of thousands of clones listed, approximately 94% were seen once. The sample was peripheral blood, taken 28 days after the second AZD1222 dose. The receptors here all came from an adult who received the AZD1222 COVID-19 vaccine.

The chain is built from TRBV25-1 and TRBJ1-4, with D unclear. This CDR3 comprises 12 residues. The V end lost 4 bases, the J end lost 5 bases, and 5 bases lay between the germline ends. The germline V gene encodes CDR1 MGHDK and CDR2 SYGVNS. CDR3 region: CASSGQNEKLFF. The DNA of the CDR3 is TGTGCCAGCAGTGGTCAGAATGAAAAACTGTTTTTT.

The chain is built from TRBV5-1 and TRBJ1-6, with D possibly being TRBD1 (5 bases). CDR3 length: 16 amino acids. Germline V gives CDR1 SGHRS, CDR2 YFSETQ. The V and J ends lost 0 bases and 9 bases respectively, with 16 bases between them. This CDR3 is CASSLASRGSGSPLHF. As DNA, the CDR3 is TGCGCCAGCAGCTTGGCGTCGAGGGGCTCGGGTTCACCCCTCCACTTT.

Only one count was recorded for this clone. The rearrangement uses TRBV27 and TRBJ1-6; D is ambiguous. V was pared by 4 bases and J by 0 bases, with 13 bases between. Germline V CDR1 and CDR2: MNHEY, SMNVEV (reference sequence). The CDR3 extends over 17 amino acids. This chain's CDR3 is CASSYSGASSYNSPLHF. CDR3 DNA sequence: TGTGCCAGCAGTTACTCGGGAGCGAGCTCCTATAATTCACCCCTCCACTTT.

CDR3 DNA sequence: TGTGCCAGCAGCTATGGGACAGGGGGTACGGATACGCAGTATTTT. Translating it yields CASSYGTGGTDTQYF. The gene calls are TRBV28 and TRBJ2-3, with TRBD1 identical over 11 bases. The CDR3 extends over 15 amino acids. The germline V gene encodes CDR1 MDHEN and CDR2 SYDVKM. V dropped 6 bases and J dropped 6; count of bases not matched to a gene: 8.

This sequence joins TRBV11-3 and TRBJ2-5; 12 bases align to TRBD1. The CDR3 sequence is 16 residues long. From germline, CDR1 is SGHNT and CDR2 YENEEA. The V gene end was trimmed by 6 bases and the J gene end by 4 bases; junction bases not matched to a gene: 9. The CDR3 DNA reads TGTGCCAGCAGTGCGGGACAGGGGGCCAGTAGAGAGACCCAGTACTTC. This encodes CASSAGQGASRETQYF.

The chain carries TRBV11-1 and TRBJ1-1; 9 nucleotides match TRBD1. Germline values: CDR1 SGHAT, CDR2 FQDESV (reference sequence). With 1 base clipped from V and 1 base from J, the junction kept 4 bases outside the gene matches. This CDR3 is built from 16 residues. For the CDR3, the DNA is TGTGCCAGCAGCTTAGATAGGGACAGGGCGAACACTGAAGCTTTCTTT. Amino acid sequence: CASSLDRDRANTEAFF.

A single count supports this clone. The chain is built from TRBV24-1 and TRBJ2-2; D may be TRBD2 (7 bases). V lost 9 bases to trimming and J lost 5 bases, with 15 bases between them. The CDR3 sequence is 14 residues long. CDR1 is KGHDR and CDR2 is SFDVKD in the germline V gene. CDR3 loop: CATQEGGGTGELFF. CDR3 nucleotide sequence: TGTGCCACCCAGGAAGGGGGGGGAACCGGGGAGCTGTTTTTT.

The chain links TRBV27 to TRBJ2-1, with 9 bases that match TRBD2. Germline V lookup: CDR1 MNHEY, CDR2 SMNVEV (reference sequence). The CDR3 has 17 amino acids. V shed 6 bases and J 8 bases; nucleotides not matched to a gene: 17. The CDR3: CASSRPHARGGVYEQFF. In DNA form, the CDR3 reads TGTGCCAGCAGCAGACCCCACGCCCGCGGGGGGGTCTATGAGCAGTTCTTC.

Here the CDR3 reads CASSPSGRTDTQYF. CDR3 bases: TGCGCCAGCAGCCCTAGCGGGAGAACAGATACGCAGTATTTT. The chain combines TRBV5-1 with TRBJ2-3, with 10 bases identical to TRBD2. Trimming at V came to 4 bases and at J to 3 bases, leaving 2 bases not matched to a gene. The germline gives CDR1 SGHRS, CDR2 YFSETQ. This CDR3 region has 14 residues.

The chain carries TRBV27 and TRBJ1-2; TRBD1 matches 8 bases. The trim removed 5 bases at V and 4 bases at J, leaving 6 bases unmatched. Germline loops: CDR1 MNHEY, CDR2 SMNVEV (reference sequence). CDR3 length equals 14 residues. In DNA, the CDR3 is TGTGCCAGCAGTGGACAGGGTTTGTCCTATGGCTACACCTTC. It codes for CASSGQGLSYGYTF.

The genes are TRBV11-2 and TRBJ2-5; maybe TRBD1 (5 bases). The CDR3 extends over 16 amino acids. V lost 1 base and J 3 bases, leaving 15 bases between the germline ends. Germline assignment: CDR1 SGHAT and CDR2 FQNNGV. CDR3 DNA: TGTGCCAGCAGCTTAGTTGCAGGGTACGGAAAAGAGACCCAGTACTTC. It translates to CASSLVAGYGKETQYF.

This chain uses TRBV5-1 with TRBJ1-3, with TRBD1 as a possible D gene (5 bases). The V end was cut by 3 bases, the J end by 4 bases, with 17 bases between. Germline V CDR1 and CDR2: SGHRS, YFSETQ. The CDR3 sequence is 16 residues long. Here the CDR3 DNA reads TGCGCCAGCAGCTCGGGACCCCTTAAGGAGGGAAACACCATATATTTT. Protein sequence: CASSSGPLKEGNTIYF.

The J gene is TRBJ2-7, the V gene TRBV10-1, with 8 bases identical to TRBD2. CDR1 is WNHNN and CDR2 is SYGVQD in the germline V gene (reference sequence). Losses at the gene ends were 5 bases for V and 4 bases for J; bases not matched to a gene: 4. This CDR3 is 13 amino acids long. In DNA form, the CDR3 reads TGCGCCAGCAGTAGGGCTAGCGGGTACGAGCAGTACTTC. The encoded protein is CASSRASGYEQYF.

The rearrangement links TRBV28 to TRBJ1-6, with no clear D. Germline lookup yields CDR1 MDHEN and CDR2 SYDVKM. Trimming took off 7 bases at V and 7 bases at J, with 5 bases between the two ends. The CDR3 length is 11 residues. The CDR3 nucleotides read TGTGCCAGCACGCAGAATTCACCCCTCCACTTT. Protein product: CASTQNSPLHF.

V gene TRBV2 combines with J gene TRBJ2-7, with 9 bases lining up with TRBD1. The trim removed 8 bases at V and 2 bases at J, leaving 7 bases unmatched. Germline V gene lookup returns CDR1 SNHLY and CDR2 FYNNEI. This CDR3 is 14 amino acids long. CDR3: CASDWDRAPYEQYF. The CDR3 DNA reads as TGTGCCAGCGATTGGGACAGGGCCCCCTACGAGCAGTACTTC. The entire variable domain, with the rest obtained from reference TRBV2 and TRBJ2-7, is as follows: EPEVTQTPSHQVTQMGQEVILRCVPISNHLYFYWYRQILGQKVEFLVSFYNNEISEKSEIFDDQFSVERPDGSNFTLKIRSTKLEDSAMYFCASDWDRAPYEQYFGPGTRLTVT.

The chain carries TRBV29-1 and TRBJ2-5; no firm D call. The germline V gene encodes CDR1 SQVTM and CDR2 ANQGSEA. This CDR3 contains 12 residues. Trimming pared 4 bases from V and 4 bases from J, leaving 10 bases between. The CDR3 reads CSVGKPGETQYF. The CDR3 DNA reads as TGCAGCGTTGGGAAGCCCGGAGAGACCCAGTACTTC.

In nucleotides, the CDR3 is TGTGCCAGCAGCCGATGGGGTGGCAATCAGCCCCAGCATTTT. Protein product: CASSRWGGNQPQHF. V gene TRBV2 combines with J gene TRBJ1-5; the D is unclear. The CDR3 totals 14 residues. CDR1 and CDR2 from the germline V gene are SNHLY and FYNNEI. Trimming shortened V by 6 bases and J by 2 bases, and 11 bases separated the two germline ends.

This clone was counted only a few times. The chain recombines TRBV19 with TRBJ2-3; D call uncertain. Germline V CDR1 and CDR2: LNHDA, SQIVND (reference sequence). This CDR3 spans 14 amino acids. V was shortened by 3 bases and J by 5 bases, with 12 bases between the two germline ends. The CDR3, as DNA: TGTGCCAGTAGTATTAACGGTAGAGGAGATACGCAGTATTTT. Translation gives CASSINGRGDTQYF.

The gene calls are TRBV4-2 and TRBJ2-7, with D perhaps given as TRBD1 or TRBD2 (5 bases each). The V end lost 0 bases, the J end lost 7 bases, and 16 bases lay between the germline ends. The CDR3 sequence is 15 residues long. The germline V gene encodes CDR1 LGHNA and CDR2 YNFKEQ. The CDR3, as DNA: TGTGCCAGCAGCCAAGATTGGACTTCCGCAGGGGAGCAGTACTTC. Its protein is CASSQDWTSAGEQYF.

The V and J genes are TRBV11-2 and TRBJ2-7; 10 bases line up with TRBD1. The CDR3 has 14 amino acids. CDR1 is SGHAT, CDR2 FQNNGV, per germline. V was clipped by 5 bases and J by 5 bases; unmatched bases: 6. CDR3 coding DNA: TGTGCCAGCAGCCCTAGGACAGGGGGTAACGAGCAGTACTTC. It codes for CASSPRTGGNEQYF.

The chain links TRBV5-6 to TRBJ1-2; 8 bases are shared with TRBD1. Germline V gene data show CDR1 as SGHDT and CDR2 as YYEEEE. Trimming removed 2 bases from V and 8 bases from J; junction bases left unmatched: 2. CDR3 length equals 12 residues. DNA for the CDR3: TGTGCCAGCAGCTTATCAGGGGGCGGCTACACCTTC. This translates into CASSLSGGGYTF.

This rearrangement joins TRBV4-1 to TRBJ1-1; 9 nucleotides align to TRBD1. The CDR3 has 16 residues. After removal of 6 bases from V and 2 bases from J, the junction contained 10 bases not matched to a gene. CDR1 and CDR2 (germline): MGHRA, YSYEKL. DNA of the CDR3: TGCGCCAGCAGACCGGGACAGGGAAGTGGAAACACTGAAGCTTTCTTT. Translating gives CASRPGQGSGNTEAFF.

This chain joins TRBV9 and TRBJ1-2; D may be TRBD1 (6 bases). CDR1 SGDLS and CDR2 YYNGEE come from the germline V gene. CDR3 length: 14 amino acids. V was clipped by 4 bases and J by 4 bases, with 14 bases between them. CDR3 sequence reads: CASSPRGGAYGYTF. CDR3 DNA sequence: TGTGCCAGCAGCCCCAGGGGAGGGGCCTATGGCTACACCTTC. Full variable domain (rest looked up from reference TRBV9 and TRBJ1-2): DSGVTQTPKHLITATGQRVTLRCSPRSGDLSVYWYQQSLDQGLQFLIQYYNGEERAKGNILERFSAQQFPDLHSELNLSSLELGDSALYFCASSPRGGAYGYTFGSGTRLTVV.

This rearrangement joins TRBV7-3 to TRBJ2-5; D tentatively fits TRBD1 or TRBD2 (5 bases each). V lost 5 bases and J lost 3, with 10 bases in between. This CDR3 is 13 amino acids long. The germline V gene has CDR1 SGHTA and CDR2 FQGTGA. CDR3 protein: CASSRDVEETQYF. The CDR3 DNA reads TGTGCCAGCAGCCGGGACGTAGAAGAGACCCAGTACTTC.

The chain combines TRBV7-9 with TRBJ1-2; D uncertain. V lost 5 bases, J lost 8 bases, and 18 bases lay in between. Germline loops: CDR1 SEHNR, CDR2 FQNEAQ (reference sequence). The CDR3 extends over 14 amino acids. CDR3 region: CASSLNGKAGGYTF. The CDR3 DNA sequence: TGTGCCAGCAGCCTCAATGGTAAAGCTGGGGGCTACACCTTC.

The genes are TRBV20-1 and TRBJ2-7; the match to TRBD1 covers 9 bases. Looked up from germline, CDR1 is DFQATT and CDR2 is SNEGSKA (reference sequence). CDR3 length: 14 residues. The V gene end was trimmed by 3 bases and the J gene end by 5 bases; junction bases not matched to a gene: 8. CDR3 coding DNA: TGCAGTGCTAGTAGGGGACAGGGATTACACGAGCAGTACTTC. This translates into CSASRGQGLHEQYF.

Written as DNA, the CDR3 is TGTGCCAGCAGCTATGGACTAGCGGGAAAGCAGTTCTTC. Translated, it gives CASSYGLAGKQFF. The chain joins TRBV11-3 to TRBJ2-1; 12 nucleotides line up with TRBD2. The V segment lost 4 bases and the J segment 11 bases; nucleotides outside the gene matches: 3. CDR1 is SGHNT, CDR2 YENEEA, per germline. This CDR3 is built from 13 residues.